This passage covers 15 T cell receptor beta chains from one sample sequenced in a study of blood T cell repertoires in COVID-19. Some clones are missing from TCRdb's copy, which holds only in-frame ones; the method was immunoSEQ multiplex PCR. In the table there are about 160,000 clones, around 83% of which are singletons. The sequenced sample was peripheral blood. The receptors stem from a woman aged 50 to 65 with COVID-19, enrolled during active disease.

The V call is TRBV19, the J call TRBJ1-1, with unresolved D. Trimming took 5 bases from V and 0 from J, leaving 10 bases between them. Germline CDR1 is LNHDA and CDR2 is SQIVND (reference sequence). This CDR3 contains 14 residues. CDR3 DNA: TGTGCCAGTAGTCCGACAAAGATGAACACTGAAGCTTTCTTT. Protein: CASSPTKMNTEAFF.

Here the CDR3 reads CASSQPGGGTEKLFF. Here the CDR3 DNA reads TGTGCCAGCAGCCAGCCGGGTGGAGGGACTGAAAAACTGTTTTTT. The chain uses TRBV4-2 and TRBJ1-4, with a tentative D call TRBD1 (5 bases). This CDR3 is built from 15 residues. CDR1 and CDR2 from the germline V gene are LGHNA and YNFKEQ. Deletions cut 3 bases from V and 7 bases from J, with 15 bases between.

J is TRBJ1-1 and V is TRBV11-3; D gene uncertain. CDR3 length equals 13 residues. Germline CDR1 is SGHNT and CDR2 is YENEEA. V was clipped by 6 bases and J by 0 bases, with 8 bases between them. The CDR3 is CASSREMNTEAFF. CDR3 coding DNA: TGTGCCAGCAGTAGGGAGATGAACACTGAAGCTTTCTTT.

The chain uses TRBV30 and TRBJ1-2; TRBD1 aligns across 7 bases. Germline-derived CDR1 and CDR2 are GTSNPN and SVGIG (reference sequence). This CDR3 region has 13 residues. The junction had 6 bases not matched to a gene; V was cut back by 0 bases and J by 8 bases. The CDR3 loop is CAWSVRQGRGYTF. The DNA of the CDR3 is TGTGCCTGGAGTGTACGACAGGGCAGGGGCTACACCTTC.

The count of this clone is one. This chain joins TRBV7-2 and TRBJ2-7, with 8 bases identical to TRBD1. Germline trimming cut 1 base from V and 4 bases from J; bases unmatched to any gene: 9. CDR1 SGHTA and CDR2 FQGNSA come from the germline V gene. The CDR3 is made up of 16 amino acids. The CDR3 is CASSLVMGTGFYEQYF. CDR3 DNA sequence: TGTGCCAGCAGCTTAGTGATGGGGACAGGTTTTTACGAGCAGTACTTC.

The V gene is TRBV18, the J gene TRBJ2-2, with a possible D match to TRBD1 (5 bases). The V and J ends lost 3 bases and 2 bases respectively, with 13 bases between them. In germline, CDR1 is KGHSH, CDR2 LQKENI. The CDR3 is 16 residues long. The CDR3 here is CASSPKTDRNTGELFF. The CDR3 bases are TGTGCCAGCTCACCTAAGACAGACCGAAACACCGGGGAGCTGTTTTTT. Full variable domain (rest looked up from reference TRBV18 and TRBJ2-2): NAGVMQNPRHLVRRRGQEARLRCSPMKGHSHVYWYRQLPEEGLKFMVYLQKENIIDESGMPKERFSAEFPKEGPSILRIQQVVRGDSAAYFCASSPKTDRNTGELFFGEGSRLTVL.

The chain uses TRBV7-9 and TRBJ1-2; D unclear. The V and J ends lost 2 bases and 7 bases respectively, with 14 bases between them. Germline V CDR1 and CDR2: SEHNR, FQNEAQ (reference sequence). This CDR3 spans 14 amino acids. Here the CDR3 DNA reads TGTGCCAGCAGCTTAAAGGAGGGAATTGGTGGCTACACCTTC. As protein: CASSLKEGIGGYTF.

The rearrangement joins TRBV10-2 to TRBJ1-2, with D perhaps TRBD1 (5 bases). The CDR3 spans 14 residues. Trimming took off 0 bases at V and 9 bases at J, with 14 bases between the two ends. CDR1 WSHSY and CDR2 SAAADI come from the germline V gene. The CDR3 is CASSESGQGQSYTF. CDR3 DNA: TGCGCCAGCAGTGAGTCGGGGCAGGGTCAGAGCTACACCTTC.

This clone was seen a few times. This rearrangement joins TRBV29-1 to TRBJ2-7, with TRBD1 identical over 9 bases. V shed 5 bases, J shed 0 bases, and the junction held 2 bases outside the gene matches. The V gene's germline CDR1 is SQVTM and CDR2 ANQGSEA. The CDR3 is 13 amino acids. CDR3 sequence: CSVNRGHSYEQYF. In DNA form, the CDR3 reads TGCAGCGTTAACAGGGGGCACTCCTACGAGCAGTACTTC.

The V gene is TRBV9, the J gene TRBJ1-1; a weak D match, TRBD1 (6 bases). The germline gives CDR1 SGDLS, CDR2 YYNGEE. The CDR3 totals 13 residues. V lost 4 bases and J 1 base, leaving 8 bases between the germline ends. CDR3 in DNA: TGTGCCAGCAGCTTGGGACAGAACACTGAAGCTTTCTTT. Translation gives CASSLGQNTEAFF.

CDR3 amino acids: CASSLARVPYNEQFF. In DNA form, the CDR3 reads TGCGCCAGCAGCTTAGCCAGGGTGCCCTACAATGAGCAGTTCTTC. The V gene is TRBV5-1, the J gene TRBJ2-1; D is perhaps TRBD1 (5 bases). Trimming left V 2 bases short and J 2 bases short, with 11 bases between. The CDR3 contains 15 residues. Germline CDR1 reads SGHRS; CDR2 reads YFSETQ.

The chain couples TRBV7-2 to TRBJ2-5, with TRBD1 matching over 8 bases. Germline V gene sequence: CDR1 SGHTA, CDR2 FQGNSA. The ends lost 5 bases at V and 5 bases at J; junction bases unmatched: 7. The CDR3 length is 14 residues. The CDR3 sequence is CASSPRTGWETQYF. CDR3 nucleotide sequence: TGTGCCAGCAGCCCCCGGACAGGGTGGGAGACCCAGTACTTC. The complete variable domain, with remaining parts taken from reference TRBV7-2 and TRBJ2-5, reads GAGVSQSPSNKVTEKGKDVELRCDPISGHTALYWYRQSLGQGLEFLIYFQGNSAPDKSGLPSDRFSAERTGGSVSTLTIQRTQQEDSAVYLCASSPRTGWETQYFGPGTRLLVL.

With respect to this clone: Different DNA sequences within this sample yield the same CDR3. This rearrangement joins TRBV30 to TRBJ1-5; 7 bases line up with TRBD1. After removal of 2 bases from V and 5 bases from J, the junction contained 3 bases not matched to a gene. The germline V gene has CDR1 GTSNPN and CDR2 SVGIG (reference sequence). There are 13 residues in the CDR3. The CDR3 loop reads CAWSPQGDQPQHF. The CDR3 DNA is TGTGCCTGGAGTCCCCAGGGGGATCAGCCCCAGCATTTT.

The J gene is TRBJ2-1, the V gene TRBV7-2; TRBD2 agrees at 12 bases. Germline V lookup: CDR1 SGHTA, CDR2 FQGNSA. The V segment lost 9 bases and the J segment 0 bases; nucleotides outside the gene matches: 15. The CDR3 is 19 amino acids. The CDR3 sequence is CASPSLTSGGQSSYNEQFF. The CDR3 DNA is TGTGCCAGTCCATCCCTGACTAGCGGGGGACAGAGCTCCTACAATGAGCAGTTCTTC. Using reference TRBV7-2 and TRBJ2-1 for the parts outside the CDR3, the full variable domain is GAGVSQSPSNKVTEKGKDVELRCDPISGHTALYWYRQSLGQGLEFLIYFQGNSAPDKSGLPSDRFSAERTGGSVSTLTIQRTQQEDSAVYLCASPSLTSGGQSSYNEQFFGPGTRLTVL.

The V and J genes are TRBV5-1 and TRBJ2-2, with TRBD1 matching 7 bases. Germline V gene sequence: CDR1 SGHRS, CDR2 YFSETQ. The V gene end was trimmed by 2 bases and the J gene end by 1 base; junction bases not matched to a gene: 5. The length of the CDR3 is 16 residues. The CDR3 bases are TGCGCCAGCAGCTTCCCCGGGACAGAGAACACCGGGGAGCTGTTTTTT. This sequence encodes CASSFPGTENTGELFF.